A selection of T cell receptor beta chains follows, all from one sample in a study of blood T cell repertoires in COVID-19. Clones were sequenced by immunoSEQ multiplex PCR, and TCRdb holds only the in-frame ones, with some missing. The sample includes roughly 70,000 clones, 80% of them seen just once. Specimen: peripheral blood. The receptor source for this set is a human donor in a cohort sampled during active COVID-19. Each CDR3 is given with its conserved first and last residue. The D gene is left open where the match is weak. The listing skips clone size in some rows; elsewhere it reads once, few, many or a size class.

abundance	d_gene	j_gene	v_gene	CDR3aa	CDR3nt
NA	TRBD1	TRBJ1-2	TRBV6-5	CASSYSGTGYYGYTF	TGTGCCAGCAGTTACTCCGGGACAGGGTACTATGGCTACACCTTC
few	TRBD1	TRBJ2-7	TRBV3-1/TRBV3-2	CASSQRTGSTFAYEQYF	TGTGCCAGCAGCCAACGGACAGGGTCCACCTTCGCCTACGAGCAGTACTTC
NA	TRBD1	TRBJ1-4	TRBV28	CASSQGGQGTEKLFF	TGTGCCAGCAGTCAAGGTGGACAGGGAACGGAAAAACTGTTTTTT
NA	TRBD1	TRBJ1-1	TRBV9	CASSSRQGYMNTEAFF	TGTGCCAGCAGCTCCCGACAGGGGTACATGAACACTGAAGCTTTCTTT
NA	NA	TRBJ1-4	TRBV21-1	CASTSGVTNEKLFF	TGTGCCAGCACCTCAGGCGTGACTAATGAAAAACTGTTTTTT
NA	NA	TRBJ2-7	TRBV15	CATSRAGMGEQYF	TGTGCCACCAGCAGAGCGGGTATGGGCGAGCAGTACTTC
NA	TRBD2	TRBJ2-3	TRBV5-1	CASSLKIGGISTDTQYF	TGCGCCAGCAGCCTAAAAATCGGGGGGATTAGCACAGATACGCAGTATTTT
NA	TRBD2	TRBJ2-2	TRBV4-3	CASSQLAGGTGELFF	TGCGCCAGCAGCCAGCTAGCGGGAGGCACCGGGGAGCTGTTTTTT
NA	TRBD2	TRBJ2-6	TRBV5-1	CASSLDGGAGANVLTF	TGCGCCAGCAGCTTGGATGGGGGGGCTGGGGCCAACGTCCTGACTTTC
NA	TRBD2	TRBJ2-7	TRBV6-1	CASSEGLAGGASSYEQYF	TGTGCCAGCAGCGAAGGACTAGCGGGAGGAGCGAGCTCCTACGAGCAGTACTTC
NA	NA	TRBJ2-2	TRBV4-3	CASSQDLDSEYTGELFF	TGCGCCAGCAGCCAAGATCTCGATAGCGAATACACCGGGGAGCTGTTTTTT
NA	NA	TRBJ1-1	TRBV4-3	CASSHPRGGGTEAFF	TGCGCCAGCAGCCATCCCCGGGGGGGTGGCACTGAAGCTTTCTTT
NA	NA	TRBJ1-5	TRBV7-2	CASSLIAGIGQPQHF	TGTGCCAGCAGCTTAATAGCAGGGATCGGCCAGCCCCAGCATTTT
NA	NA	TRBJ1-3	TRBV5-4	CASSLGGPESGNTIYF	TGTGCCAGCAGCTTGGGAGGGCCAGAGTCTGGAAACACCATATATTTT
NA	NA	TRBJ2-7	TRBV30	CAWTRGYEQYF	TGTGCCTGGACCCGAGGCTACGAGCAGTACTTC
NA	TRBD1	TRBJ1-5	TRBV6-6	CASSLFRGANGNQPQHF	TGTGCCAGCAGTCTGTTCAGGGGGGCAAACGGCAATCAGCCCCAGCATTTT
NA	NA	TRBJ2-1	TRBV5-1	CASSLGQGSYNEQFF	TGCGCCAGCAGCTTGGGGCAGGGTTCCTACAATGAGCAGTTCTTC
NA	NA	TRBJ1-3	TRBV28	CASSFLGSRSGNTIYF	TGTGCCAGCAGTTTCCTGGGCAGCCGCTCTGGAAACACCATATATTTT
NA	TRBD1	TRBJ1-5	TRBV29-1	CSVGNRGNQPQHF	TGCAGCGTTGGGAACAGGGGGAATCAGCCCCAGCATTTT
NA	NA	TRBJ1-5	TRBV7-9	CASSPLGAAGNQPQHF	TGTGCCAGCAGCCCCCTTGGGGCGGCAGGGAATCAGCCCCAGCATTTT
NA	NA	TRBJ1-5	TRBV28	CASSYRDSNQPQHF	TGTGCCAGCAGTTATCGGGATTCCAATCAGCCCCAGCATTTT
NA	NA	TRBJ2-4	TRBV15	CATSRDGASKNIQYF	TGTGCCACCAGCAGAGATGGGGCATCCAAAAACATTCAGTACTTC
NA	TRBD1	TRBJ1-1	TRBV5-6	CASSFRTGGYTEAFF	TGTGCCAGCAGCTTCAGGACAGGGGGATACACTGAAGCTTTCTTT
once	NA	TRBJ1-6	TRBV30	CAWSAGSQDSPLHF	TGTGCCTGGAGTGCAGGGTCCCAGGATTCACCCCTCCACTTT
NA	TRBD1	TRBJ2-7	TRBV29-1	CSVLGQFSYEQYF	TGCAGCGTCCTGGGACAGTTCTCCTACGAGCAGTACTTC
few	TRBD2	TRBJ2-1	TRBV29-1	CSVGTSGRNRQFF	TGCAGCGTCGGGACTAGCGGGAGAAATAGGCAGTTCTTC
NA	TRBD1	TRBJ2-7	TRBV6-5	CASKDGQGPYEQYF	TGTGCCAGCAAGGACGGACAGGGCCCCTACGAGCAGTACTTC
once	TRBD1	TRBJ1-2	TRBV27	CASSPRTGNYGYTF	TGTGCCAGCAGTCCGAGGACAGGGAACTATGGCTACACCTTC
NA	NA	TRBJ2-2	TRBV5-1	CASSLYGRNTGELFF	TGCGCCAGCAGCTTGTATGGCAGGAACACCGGGGAGCTGTTTTTT
NA	NA	TRBJ1-1	TRBV4-1	CASSQDGGGRTEAFF	TGCGCCAGCAGCCAAGATGGGGGGGGCCGGACTGAAGCTTTCTTT
NA	NA	TRBJ2-1	TRBV10-1	CASSDGSGRAGEQFF	TGCGCCAGCAGTGACGGGTCGGGAAGGGCCGGAGAGCAGTTCTTC